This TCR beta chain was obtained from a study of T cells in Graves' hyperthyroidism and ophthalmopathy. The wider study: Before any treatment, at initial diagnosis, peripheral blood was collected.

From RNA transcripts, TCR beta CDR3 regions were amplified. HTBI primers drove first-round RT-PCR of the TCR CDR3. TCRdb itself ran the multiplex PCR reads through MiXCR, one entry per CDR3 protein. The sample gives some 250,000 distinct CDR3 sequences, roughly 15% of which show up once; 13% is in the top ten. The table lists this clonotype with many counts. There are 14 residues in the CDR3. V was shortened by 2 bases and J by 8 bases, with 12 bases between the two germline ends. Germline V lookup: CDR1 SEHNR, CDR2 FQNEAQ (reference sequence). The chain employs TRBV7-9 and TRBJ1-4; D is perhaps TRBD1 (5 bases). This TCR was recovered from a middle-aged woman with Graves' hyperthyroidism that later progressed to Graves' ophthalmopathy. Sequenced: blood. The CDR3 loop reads CASSLQGEGEKLFF. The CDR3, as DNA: TGTGCCAGCAGCTTACAGGGTGAGGGCGAAAAACTGTTTTTT.